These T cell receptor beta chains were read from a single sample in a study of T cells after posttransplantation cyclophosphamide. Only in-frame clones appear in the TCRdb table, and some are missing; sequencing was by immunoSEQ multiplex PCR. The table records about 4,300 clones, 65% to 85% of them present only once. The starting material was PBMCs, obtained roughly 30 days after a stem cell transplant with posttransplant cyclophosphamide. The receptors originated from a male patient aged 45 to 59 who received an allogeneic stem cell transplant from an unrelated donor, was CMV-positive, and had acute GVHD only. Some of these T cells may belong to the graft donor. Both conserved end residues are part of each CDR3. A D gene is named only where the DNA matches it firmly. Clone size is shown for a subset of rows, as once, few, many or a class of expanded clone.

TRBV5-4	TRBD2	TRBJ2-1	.	TGTGCCAGCAGCTTACGACTAGCGGGCTACAATGAGCAGTTCTTC	CASSLRLAGYNEQFF
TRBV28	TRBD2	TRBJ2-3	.	TGTGCCAGCAGTTTGGGCAGGGGGGTTTCAGCGGGAGGTCCAGATACGCAGTATTTT	CASSLGRGVSAGGPDTQYF
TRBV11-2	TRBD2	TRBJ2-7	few	TGTGCCAGCAGCTTAGGAACTAGCGGCCCCTACGAGCAGTACTTC	CASSLGTSGPYEQYF
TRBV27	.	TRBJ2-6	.	TGTGCCAGCAGTTCCCGAGGGGGTGGGGCCAACGTCCTGACTTTC	CASSSRGGGANVLTF
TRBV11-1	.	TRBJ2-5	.	TGTGCCAGCAGCGTAGCCAGAGGGAGAGAGACCCAGTACTTC	CASSVARGRETQYF
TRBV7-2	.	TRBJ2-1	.	TGTGCCAGCAGCTTAACAGGGTACTCCTACAATGAGCAGTTCTTC	CASSLTGYSYNEQFF
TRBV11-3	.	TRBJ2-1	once	TGTGCCAGCAGCTTAGGCAGCGCGTTTTCCTACAATGAGCAGTTCTTC	CASSLGSAFSYNEQFF
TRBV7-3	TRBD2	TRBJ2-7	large	TGTGCCAGCAGCTTACGCCTAGCGGGAGACCGGAACGAGCAGTACTTC	CASSLRLAGDRNEQYF
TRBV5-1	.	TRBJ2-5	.	TGCGCCAGCAGCTCGAACCGGGGCCAAGAGACCCAGTACTTC	CASSSNRGQETQYF
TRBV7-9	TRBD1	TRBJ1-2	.	TGTGCCAGCAGCTTAGCGGGGACAGCTGGCGGCTACACCTTC	CASSLAGTAGGYTF
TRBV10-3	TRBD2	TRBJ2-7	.	TGTGCCATCAGTGAGACCGGGACTAGTTTCCTCGAGCAGTACTTC	CAISETGTSFLEQYF
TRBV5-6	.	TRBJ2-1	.	TGTGCCAGCAGCTTCCCCTACCCCTTTTACAATGAGCAGTTCTTC	CASSFPYPFYNEQFF
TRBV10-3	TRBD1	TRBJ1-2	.	TGTGCCATCAGTGAACCGGGACAGACCTTCGATGGCTACACCTTC	CAISEPGQTFDGYTF
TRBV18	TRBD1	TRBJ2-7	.	TGTGCCAGCTCACCGGACAGGGCCCTATCTTACTACGAGCAGTACTTC	CASSPDRALSYYEQYF
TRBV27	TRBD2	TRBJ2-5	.	TGTGCCACTCAGCGGGAGGGGGCAGAGACCCAGTACTTC	CATQREGAETQYF
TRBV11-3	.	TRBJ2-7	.	TGTGCCAGCAGCCGATTCTCTGGTATCGGCTACGAGCAGTACTTC	CASSRFSGIGYEQYF
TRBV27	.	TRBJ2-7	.	TGTGCCAGCAGCCCACATTATACCTACGAGCAGTACTTC	CASSPHYTYEQYF
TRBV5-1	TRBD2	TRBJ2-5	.	TGCGCCAGCAGCTTGGGTCTAGCGGGAGGGACCCAAGAGACCCAGTACTTC	CASSLGLAGGTQETQYF
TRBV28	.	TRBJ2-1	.	TGTGCCAGCAGTTTAACACGGGGTCGGGATGAGCAGTTCTTC	CASSLTRGRDEQFF
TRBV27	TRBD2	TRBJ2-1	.	TGTGCCTGCAGGAAGGGAGCGGGGTCCTACAATGAGCAGTTCTTC	CACRKGAGSYNEQFF
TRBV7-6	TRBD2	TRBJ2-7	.	TGTGCCAGCAGCTCTACTAGCGGGGGGACCTACGAGCAGTACTTC	CASSSTSGGTYEQYF
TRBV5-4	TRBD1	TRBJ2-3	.	TGTGCCAGCAGCTTGTTACTATTAGGACAGGGGACCCCAGATACGCAGTATTTT	CASSLLLLGQGTPDTQYF
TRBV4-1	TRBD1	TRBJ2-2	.	TGCGCCAGCAGCCACAAACAGGGGGCGAGCACCGGGGAGCTGTTTTTT	CASSHKQGASTGELFF
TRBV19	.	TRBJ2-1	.	TGTGCCAGTAGTATAGATTTGAGGGCACTTACTTACAATGAGCAGTTCTTC	CASSIDLRALTYNEQFF
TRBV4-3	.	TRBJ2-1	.	TGCGCCAGCAGCCAAGTTGCGCAGGCCGAGCACAATGAGCAGTTCTTC	CASSQVAQAEHNEQFF
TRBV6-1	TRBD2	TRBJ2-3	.	TGTGCCAGCACTATACTAGCGGGGAGCACAGATACGCAGTATTTT	CASTILAGSTDTQYF
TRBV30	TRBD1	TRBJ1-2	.	TGTGCCTGGTTACCGGGACAGGGGCATGGCTACACCTTC	CAWLPGQGHGYTF
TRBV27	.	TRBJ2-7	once	TGTGCCAGCAGCCCCGTCGAAGCCCACGAGCAGTACTTC	CASSPVEAHEQYF
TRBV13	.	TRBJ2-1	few	TGTGCCAGCAGCCGCACGGCTAGCAGAGGCCCCGTAGGTGAGCAGTTCTTC	CASSRTASRGPVGEQFF
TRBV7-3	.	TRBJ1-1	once	TGTGCCAGCAGCTCCGGGAGGGGCACTGAAGCTTTCTTT	CASSSGRGTEAFF
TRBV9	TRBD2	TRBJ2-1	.	TGTGCCAGCAGCGCGCCAGCGGGAGGGCCCTACAATGAGCAGTTCTTC	CASSAPAGGPYNEQFF
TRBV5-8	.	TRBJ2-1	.	TGTGCCAGCAGCTTGGTGGGTTCTGAGGTCTATGAGCAGTTCTTC	CASSLVGSEVYEQFF
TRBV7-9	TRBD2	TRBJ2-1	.	TGTGCCAGCAGCTTAGCACTAGCGGGAGTTAATGAGCAGTTCTTC	CASSLALAGVNEQFF
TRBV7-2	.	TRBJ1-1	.	TGTGCCAGCAGCTTATTGCTTGGAGGGGTCACTGAAGCTTTCTTT	CASSLLLGGVTEAFF
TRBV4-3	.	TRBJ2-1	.	TGCGCCAGCAGCCAAGCTGGGGCCCACAATGAGCAGTTCTTC	CASSQAGAHNEQFF
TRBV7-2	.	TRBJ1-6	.	TGTGCCAGCAGCTTCTCGGGGGGCGCCTATAATTCACCCCTCCACTTT	CASSFSGGAYNSPLHF
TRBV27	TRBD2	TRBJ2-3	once	TGTGCCAGCAGTTCATTGACTAGCGGGAGAGCTAGAGATACGCAGTATTTT	CASSSLTSGRARDTQYF
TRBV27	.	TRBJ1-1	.	TGTGCCAGCAGTTTATTTTCCGGGGGCACTGAAGCTTTCTTT	CASSLFSGGTEAFF